What follows is one TCR beta chain and its context. As yet, its antigen is unknown. TCRdb passed the reads through MiXCR, listing each CDR3 protein once. Among roughly 990,000 distinct CDR3 sequences listed, roughly 30% were seen once. The data derive from a study of T cell repertoires in cytomegalovirus infection. Study in general: In the study, CMV epitopes included recently identified HLA-C-restricted and well-studied HLA-B-restricted ones. Public signatures in TCR beta pointed to CMV infection and matching HLA type.

The CDR3 length is 17 residues. From germline, CDR1 is MNHNY and CDR2 SVGAGI (reference sequence). Trimming cost V 2 bases and J 8 bases; bases outside gene matches: 12. This sequence joins TRBV6-6 and TRBJ1-6; 7 bases map to TRBD1. This specimen was cultured CD8+ T cells from PBMCs, taken from culture after CMV antigen stimulation. This TCR came from a human donor in good health (CMV status not recorded). Some clones in this sample may be carry-over from other donors' samples. The CDR3 region is CASSYMAPGTEHSPLHF. DNA for the CDR3: TGTGCCAGCAGTTACATGGCACCGGGGACAGAGCATTCACCCCTCCACTTT.